Detailed here is one TCR beta chain. Its antigen is currently unknown. The sample comes from a study of T cell responses to AZD1222 COVID-19 vaccine. Study-wide results and caveats: Regions 160-218 and 743-854 dominated among vaccine-associated CD4 TCRs spanning spike. Sampled repertoires all dated from after the peak T cell response. Unmutated regions of variants are reportedly targeted by nearly half of spike-specific TCRs.

The data were produced by immunoSEQ multiplex PCR, yet TCRdb's version contains in-frame clones alone and is incomplete. This sample has 90,000 to 150,000 clones, with around 90% found just once. Germline-derived CDR1 and CDR2 are LGHDT and YNNKEL (reference sequence). This CDR3 spans 23 amino acids. The J segment lost 1 base and the V segment lost 1 base, leaving 22 bases of the junction unmatched. The sequencing used peripheral blood, collected 28 days after the second AZD1222 dose. The V gene is TRBV3-1 (or the pseudogene TRBV3-2), the J gene TRBJ2-3; 11 positions agree with TRBD2. The clonotype originates from an adult who received the AZD1222 COVID-19 vaccine. CDR3 sequence (DNA): TGTGCCAGCAGCCAAGTTTTGAGGGGGGGGCTAGCGGGAGGAACGAGGGGCACAGATACGCAGTATTTT. Translation: CASSQVLRGGLAGGTRGTDTQYF.